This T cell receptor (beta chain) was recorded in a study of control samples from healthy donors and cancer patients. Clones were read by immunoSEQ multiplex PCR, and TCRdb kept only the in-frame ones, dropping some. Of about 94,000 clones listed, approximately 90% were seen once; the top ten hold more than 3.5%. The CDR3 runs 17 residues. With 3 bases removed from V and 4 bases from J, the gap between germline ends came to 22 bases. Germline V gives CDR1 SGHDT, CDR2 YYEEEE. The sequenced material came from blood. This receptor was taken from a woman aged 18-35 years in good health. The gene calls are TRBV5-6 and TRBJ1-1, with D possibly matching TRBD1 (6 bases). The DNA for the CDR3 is TGTGCCAGCAGCTCGCCCCCGGGGACGGGAGGGGGCACTGAAGCTTTCTTT. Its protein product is CASSSPPGTGGGTEAFF.